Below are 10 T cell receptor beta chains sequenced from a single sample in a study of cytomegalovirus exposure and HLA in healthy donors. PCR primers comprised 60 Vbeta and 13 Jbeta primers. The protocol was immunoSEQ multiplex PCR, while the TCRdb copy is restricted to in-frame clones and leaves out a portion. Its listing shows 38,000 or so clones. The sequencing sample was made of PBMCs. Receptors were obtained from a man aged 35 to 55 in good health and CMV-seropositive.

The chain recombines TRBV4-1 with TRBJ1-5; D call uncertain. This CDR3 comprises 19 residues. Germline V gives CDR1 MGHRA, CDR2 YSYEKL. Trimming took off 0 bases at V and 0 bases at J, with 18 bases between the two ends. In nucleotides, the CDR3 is TGCGCCAGCAGCCAAGACTTGTACGGAGGGCGATATAGCAATCAGCCCCAGCATTTT. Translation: CASSQDLYGGRYSNQPQHF.

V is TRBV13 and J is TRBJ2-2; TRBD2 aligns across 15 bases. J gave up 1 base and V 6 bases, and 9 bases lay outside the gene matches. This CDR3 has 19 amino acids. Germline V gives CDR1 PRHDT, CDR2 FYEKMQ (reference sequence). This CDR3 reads CASRPGLAGGPLNTGELFF. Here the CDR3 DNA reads TGTGCCAGCAGACCAGGACTAGCGGGAGGGCCCTTGAACACCGGGGAGCTGTTTTTT.

CDR3 bases: TGCGCCAGCAGCCAAGACAGGGTGGGGGAGCAGTACTTC. This encodes CASSQDRVGEQYF. V and J are TRBV4-1 and TRBJ2-7; weak D call: TRBD1 (5 bases). This CDR3 comprises 13 residues. Trimming took 0 bases from V and 7 from J, leaving 10 bases between them. Germline CDR1 and CDR2: MGHRA and YSYEKL.

The CDR3 region is CASTHGQQTGELFF. The CDR3 DNA sequence: TGTGCCAGTACCCACGGACAGCAGACCGGGGAGCTGTTTTTT. The gene calls are TRBV19 and TRBJ2-2, with D maybe TRBD1 (6 bases). The CDR3 has 14 amino acids. V was shortened by 7 bases and J by 5 bases, with 14 bases between the two germline ends. CDR1 LNHDA and CDR2 SQIVND come from the germline V gene (reference sequence).

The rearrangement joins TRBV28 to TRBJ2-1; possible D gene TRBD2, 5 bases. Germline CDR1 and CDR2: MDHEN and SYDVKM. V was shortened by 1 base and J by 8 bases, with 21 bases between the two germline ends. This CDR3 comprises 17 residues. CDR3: CASSLYGGGSESDEQFF. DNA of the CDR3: TGTGCCAGCAGTTTATATGGAGGTGGGTCTGAATCAGATGAGCAGTTCTTC.

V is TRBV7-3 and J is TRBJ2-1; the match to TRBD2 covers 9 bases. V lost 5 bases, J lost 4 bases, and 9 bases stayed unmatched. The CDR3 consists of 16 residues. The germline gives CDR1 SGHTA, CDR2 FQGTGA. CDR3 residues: CASSLARLAGYNEQFF. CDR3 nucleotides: TGTGCCAGCAGCCTGGCTCGGCTAGCGGGATACAATGAGCAGTTCTTC.

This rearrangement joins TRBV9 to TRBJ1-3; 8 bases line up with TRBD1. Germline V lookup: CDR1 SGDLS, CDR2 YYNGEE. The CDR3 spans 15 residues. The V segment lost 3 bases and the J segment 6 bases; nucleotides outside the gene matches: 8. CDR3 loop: CASSAVNRGANTIYF. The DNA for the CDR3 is TGTGCCAGCAGCGCGGTAAACAGGGGGGCAAACACCATATATTTT.

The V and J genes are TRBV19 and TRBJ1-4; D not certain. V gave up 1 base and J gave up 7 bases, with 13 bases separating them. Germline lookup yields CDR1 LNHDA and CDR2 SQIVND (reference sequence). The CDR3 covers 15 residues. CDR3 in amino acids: CASSIVEGHIEKLFF. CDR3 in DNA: TGTGCCAGTAGTATAGTAGAGGGTCATATTGAAAAACTGTTTTTT.

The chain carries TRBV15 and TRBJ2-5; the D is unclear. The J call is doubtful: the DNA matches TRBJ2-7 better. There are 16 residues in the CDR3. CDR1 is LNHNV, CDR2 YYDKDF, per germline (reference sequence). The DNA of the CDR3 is TGTGCCACCAGCAGAGATTATGGTTCAGTATACTACGAGCAGTACTTC. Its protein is CATSRDYGSVYYEQYF.

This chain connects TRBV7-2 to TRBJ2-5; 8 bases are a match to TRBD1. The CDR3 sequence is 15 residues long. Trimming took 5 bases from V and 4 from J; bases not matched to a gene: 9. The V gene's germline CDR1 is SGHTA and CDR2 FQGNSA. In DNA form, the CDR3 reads TGTGCCAGCAGCCCCCACGGACAGGGAGGAGAGACCCAGTACTTC. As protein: CASSPHGQGGETQYF.